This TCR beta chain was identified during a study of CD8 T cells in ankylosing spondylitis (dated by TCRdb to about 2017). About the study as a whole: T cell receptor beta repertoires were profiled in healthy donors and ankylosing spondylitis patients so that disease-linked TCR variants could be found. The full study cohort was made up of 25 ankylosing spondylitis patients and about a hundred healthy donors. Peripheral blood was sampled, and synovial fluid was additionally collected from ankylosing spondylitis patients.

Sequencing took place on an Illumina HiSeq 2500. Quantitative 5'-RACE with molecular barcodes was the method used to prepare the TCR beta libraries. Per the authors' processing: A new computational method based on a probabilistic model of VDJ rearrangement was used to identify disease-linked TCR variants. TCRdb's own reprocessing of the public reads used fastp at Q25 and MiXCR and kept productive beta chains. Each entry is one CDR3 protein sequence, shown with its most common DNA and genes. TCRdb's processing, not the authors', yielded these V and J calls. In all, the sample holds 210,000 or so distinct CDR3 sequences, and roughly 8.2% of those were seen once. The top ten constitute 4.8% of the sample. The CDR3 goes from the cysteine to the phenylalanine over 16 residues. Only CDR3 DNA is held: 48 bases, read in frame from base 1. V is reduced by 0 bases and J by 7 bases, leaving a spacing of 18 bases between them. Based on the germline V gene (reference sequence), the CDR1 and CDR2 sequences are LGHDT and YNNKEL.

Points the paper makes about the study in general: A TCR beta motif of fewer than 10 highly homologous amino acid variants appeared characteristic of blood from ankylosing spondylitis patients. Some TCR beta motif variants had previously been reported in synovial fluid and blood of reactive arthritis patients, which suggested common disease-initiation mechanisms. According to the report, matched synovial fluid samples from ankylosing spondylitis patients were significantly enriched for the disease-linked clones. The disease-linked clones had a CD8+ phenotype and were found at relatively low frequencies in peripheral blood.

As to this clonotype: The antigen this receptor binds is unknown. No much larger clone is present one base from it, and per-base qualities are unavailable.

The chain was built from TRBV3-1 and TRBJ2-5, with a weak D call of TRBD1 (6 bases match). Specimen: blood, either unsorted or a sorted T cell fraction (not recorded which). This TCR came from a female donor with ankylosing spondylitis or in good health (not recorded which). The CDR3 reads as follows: CASSQDGQPNRGTQYF. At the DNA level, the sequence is TGTGCCAGCAGCCAAGACGGACAGCCTAACCGGGGGACCCAGTACTTC.